The 9 T cell receptor beta chains listed next were all sequenced from one sample in a study of blood T cell repertoires in COVID-19 (dated by TCRdb to about 2020). The library was produced with the immunoSEQ multiplex PCR assay. TCRdb re-hosts the immuneACCESS table, in-frame sequences only. Its copies lack some clones; in the studies checked, an unresolved V gene accounts for under half of them, and the cause for the rest is not known. In all, the sample holds approximately 180,000 clones, and roughly nine tenths of those were seen once. The ten largest clones add up to less than 1.5% of the sample. Material: PBMCs or T cells enriched from blood (not recorded which). Receptors were obtained from a human donor with acute COVID-19. The donor label of this sample is uncertain.

The CDR3 DNA follows: TGTGCCAGCAGCCAAGCGGGAACTGAAGCTTTCTTT. It codes for CASSQAGTEAFF. V gene TRBV3-1 (or the pseudogene TRBV3-2) combines with J gene TRBJ1-1; unclear D gene. The germline V gene has CDR1 LGHDT and CDR2 YNNKEL (reference sequence). V shed 1 base and J shed 5 bases, with 5 bases lying between them. The CDR3 is made up of 12 amino acids.

The V gene is TRBV5-4, the J gene TRBJ1-2; D unresolved. V lost 1 base and J lost 5, with 15 bases in between. This CDR3 region has 15 residues. From germline, CDR1 is SGHNT and CDR2 YYREEE (reference sequence). DNA of the CDR3: TGTGCCAGCAGCTTGAAGTCTATGACGGGGTATGGCTACACCTTC. Translation: CASSLKSMTGYGYTF.

The rearrangement links TRBV30 to TRBJ1-1, with 7 bases aligning to TRBD1. The trim removed 3 bases at V and 5 bases at J, leaving 6 bases unmatched. Germline assignment: CDR1 GTSNPN and CDR2 SVGIG (reference sequence). This CDR3 is built from 13 residues. CDR3 region: CAWSYRGGTEAFF. In DNA, the CDR3 is TGTGCCTGGAGCTACAGGGGTGGTACTGAAGCTTTCTTT.

This clone was seen only a few times. V gene TRBV7-8 combines with J gene TRBJ2-3; perhaps TRBD2 as D (6 bases). The CDR3 is 15 amino acids. Germline loops: CDR1 SGHVS, CDR2 FQNEAQ. Deletions cut 5 bases from V and 3 bases from J, with 15 bases between. The CDR3 region has the DNA TGTGCCAGCAGCAGTAGGCGGGGAATAACAGATACGCAGTATTTT. Translated, it gives CASSSRRGITDTQYF.

This sequence joins TRBV27 and TRBJ2-7, with 9 bases fitting TRBD1. Germline assignment: CDR1 MNHEY and CDR2 SMNVEV (reference sequence). The V and J ends lost 4 bases and 2 bases, in that order; junction bases with no gene match: 0. The CDR3 contains 13 residues. CDR3 sequence: CASSWTGAYEQYF. Written as DNA, the CDR3 is TGTGCCAGCAGTTGGACAGGGGCCTACGAGCAGTACTTC.

This chain links TRBV9 with TRBJ1-1, with TRBD1 matching over 11 bases. The junction had 9 bases not matched to a gene; V was cut back by 4 bases and J by 10 bases. Germline V gives CDR1 SGDLS, CDR2 YYNGEE. This CDR3 has 14 amino acids. CDR3 loop: CASSTGQGALGAFF. In DNA form, the CDR3 reads TGTGCCAGCAGCACCGGACAGGGGGCGCTTGGAGCTTTCTTT. The full variable domain, rest sourced from reference TRBV9 and TRBJ1-1, is DSGVTQTPKHLITATGQRVTLRCSPRSGDLSVYWYQQSLDQGLQFLIQYYNGEERAKGNILERFSAQQFPDLHSELNLSSLELGDSALYFCASSTGQGALGAFFGQGTRLTVV.

DNA of the CDR3: TGTGCCAGCAGCCGACGGACTGGGACTGAAGCTTTCTTT. Translation gives CASSRRTGTEAFF. The J gene is TRBJ1-1, the V gene TRBV5-8; D remains unclear. The CDR3 extends over 13 amino acids. Germline CDR1 is SGHTS and CDR2 is YDEGEE. The V and J ends lost 4 bases and 5 bases respectively, with 12 bases between them.

The chain employs TRBV29-1 and TRBJ1-1; D possibly corresponds to TRBD1 (5 bases). V was cut by 3 bases and J by 3 bases, with 8 bases left in between. Germline V gives CDR1 SQVTM, CDR2 ANQGSEA. The CDR3 loop spans 12 amino acids. CDR3 sequence (DNA): TGCAGCGTTGATCGGGGGTACACTGAAGCTTTCTTT. It encodes CSVDRGYTEAFF.

V usage is TRBV4-1 and J usage is TRBJ1-2; no firm D call. Between the trimmed V and J ends, which lost 1 base and 4 bases, there was a span of 16 bases. CDR3 size: 16 residues. Germline V lookup: CDR1 MGHRA, CDR2 YSYEKL. Here the CDR3 DNA reads TGCGCCAGCAGCCAAGCCGGGAGTCCCGGCCGCTATGGCTACACCTTC. It yields the protein CASSQAGSPGRYGYTF.